The 30 T cell receptor beta chains listed next were all sequenced from one sample in a study of shared clonotypes between healthy human individuals. Data came from immunoSEQ multiplex PCR; TCRdb stores just in-frame clones and leaves some out. The table has 700,000 to 950,000 clones, 96% seen once. Terminally differentiated effector memory CD45RA+ cells were excluded by CCR7 positive selection of CD45RO-negative cells. Sequences were obtained from naive CD8+ T cells sorted from blood. These receptor sequences come from a young man in good health.

The chain carries TRBV19 and TRBJ2-2; the D gene is possibly TRBD1 (5 bases). CDR1 LNHDA and CDR2 SQIVND come from the germline V gene (reference sequence). Trimming pared 0 bases from V and 1 base from J, leaving 6 bases between. The CDR3 sequence is 15 residues long. Here the CDR3 DNA reads TGTGCCAGTAGTATAGACGACAGGAACACCGGGGAGCTGTTTTTT. Its protein product is CASSIDDRNTGELFF.

This chain uses TRBV30 with TRBJ2-3; possibly TRBD1 for D (5 bases). Germline V gives CDR1 GTSNPN, CDR2 SVGIG (reference sequence). Trimming took 2 bases from V and 6 from J, leaving 9 bases between them. This CDR3 has 12 amino acids. The DNA of the CDR3 is TGTGCCTGGAGTACACAGGAGGATACGCAGTATTTT. This gives the protein CAWSTQEDTQYF.

The chain recombines TRBV9 with TRBJ1-5, with TRBD1 matching over 11 bases. The CDR3 extends over 14 amino acids. Trimming at V came to 2 bases and at J to 7 bases, leaving 2 bases not matched to a gene. Germline V gene lookup returns CDR1 SGDLS and CDR2 YYNGEE. The CDR3 region is CASSVGTGGQPQHF. The CDR3 DNA sequence: TGTGCCAGCAGCGTCGGGACAGGGGGGCAGCCCCAGCATTTT.

The chain links TRBV25-1 to TRBJ2-7; tentative D call: TRBD2 (5 bases). The germline V gene has CDR1 MGHDK and CDR2 SYGVNS. The CDR3 has 12 amino acids. Trimming left V 8 bases short and J 1 base short, with 9 bases between. Written as DNA, the CDR3 is TGTGCCAGCGGAGGTGGTTCCTACGAGCAGTACTTC. It translates to CASGGGSYEQYF.

Concerning this clone itself: The sample carries other DNA sequences with the same CDR3. The V call is TRBV7-9, the J call TRBJ2-1; D uncertain. The CDR3 covers 11 residues. V lost 1 base and J 7 bases, leaving 2 bases between the germline ends. Germline V gene data show CDR1 as SEHNR and CDR2 as FQNEAQ (reference sequence). As DNA, the CDR3 is TGTGCCAGCAGCTTAGTGAATGAGCAGTTCTTC. Translated, it gives CASSLVNEQFF. The variable domain in full, with the rest retrieved from reference TRBV7-9 and TRBJ2-1, is DTGVSQNPRHKITKRGQNVTFRCDPISEHNRLYWYRQTLGQGPEFLTYFQNEAQLEKSRLLSDRFSAERPKGSFSTLEIQRTEQGDSAMYLCASSLVNEQFFGPGTRLTVL.

The CDR3 DNA follows: TGTGCCAGCAGCTTAGCGTCGGGAGAGACCCAGTACTTC. Encoded protein: CASSLASGETQYF. V and J are TRBV7-9 and TRBJ2-5, with unresolved D. The germline V and J ends were trimmed by 0 bases and 4 bases, with 6 bases remaining between them. The germline gives CDR1 SEHNR, CDR2 FQNEAQ (reference sequence). The CDR3 covers 13 residues.

The chain couples TRBV6-5 to TRBJ2-1; 9 bases line up with TRBD1. The CDR3 consists of 13 residues. V shed 4 bases and J 10 bases; nucleotides not matched to a gene: 5. The germline CDR1 and CDR2 sequences are MNHEY and SVGAGI. CDR3: CASSLDRGGEQFF. The CDR3 DNA reads as TGTGCCAGCAGTTTGGACAGGGGTGGAGAGCAGTTCTTC.

The gene calls are TRBV23-1 and TRBJ2-7; the match to TRBD2 covers 12 bases. TRBV23-1 is identified as an open reading frame with a role that is uncertain. The CDR3 spans 19 residues. V gave up 3 bases and J gave up 3 bases; unmatched junction bases: 15. This chain's CDR3 is CASSQDPGASGRALYEQYF. CDR3 sequence (DNA): TGCGCCAGCAGTCAGGACCCCGGAGCTAGCGGGAGGGCCCTCTACGAGCAGTACTTC.

This chain joins TRBV29-1 and TRBJ2-7; D gene unclear. Per the germline V gene, CDR1 is SQVTM and CDR2 is ANQGSEA. V was cut by 1 base and J by 9 bases, with 7 bases left in between. The CDR3 spans 10 residues. The CDR3 coding sequence is TGCAGCGTTGAAGGGAGAGGGCAGTACTTC. Amino acids: CSVEGRGQYF.

This chain links TRBV18 with TRBJ1-1, with D maybe TRBD1 (5 bases). With 2 bases removed from V and 0 bases from J, the gap between germline ends came to 10 bases. The CDR3 extends over 15 amino acids. The V gene's germline CDR1 is KGHSH and CDR2 LQKENI. The CDR3 DNA follows: TGTGCCAGCTCACCAGGGACGGCCATGAACACTGAAGCTTTCTTT. Its translation is CASSPGTAMNTEAFF. Combining the CDR3 with reference TRBV18 and TRBJ1-1 gives the whole variable domain NAGVMQNPRHLVRRRGQEARLRCSPMKGHSHVYWYRQLPEEGLKFMVYLQKENIIDESGMPKERFSAEFPKEGPSILRIQQVVRGDSAAYFCASSPGTAMNTEAFFGQGTRLTVV.

The chain links TRBV4-1 to TRBJ1-2; TRBD1 is a possible D gene (6 bases). Deletions cut 1 base from V and 2 bases from J, with 11 bases between. Germline values: CDR1 MGHRA, CDR2 YSYEKL. The CDR3 covers 15 residues. CDR3 amino acids: CASSQVQGWNYGYTF. In nucleotides, the CDR3 is TGCGCCAGCAGCCAAGTACAGGGCTGGAACTATGGCTACACCTTC.

The chain recombines TRBV28 with TRBJ2-3, with D hard to call. There are 13 residues in the CDR3. Trimming took 9 bases from V and 0 from J, leaving 10 bases between them. The germline CDR1 and CDR2 sequences are MDHEN and SYDVKM. The CDR3 nucleotides read TGTGCCAGTGAATCGTCTAGCACAGATACGCAGTATTTT. Translated: CASESSSTDTQYF.

This chain links TRBV6-5 with TRBJ1-1, with D perhaps TRBD1 (5 bases). The ends were cut back, 11 bases at V and 4 bases at J, with 14 bases in the middle. The CDR3 extends over 12 amino acids. The V gene's germline CDR1 is MNHEY and CDR2 SVGAGI. CDR3 sequence (DNA): TGTGCCGTCACGGGGGTTTCCACTGAAGCTTTCTTT. This codes for CAVTGVSTEAFF.

The CDR3 sequence is CASSLDRGGEQYF. For the CDR3, the DNA is TGCGCCAGCAGCTTAGACAGGGGCGGCGAGCAGTACTTC. V and J are TRBV5-1 and TRBJ2-7, with TRBD1 matching over 8 bases. Per germline, CDR1 SGHRS and CDR2 YFSETQ. J lost 6 bases, V lost 2 bases, and 4 bases had no gene match. CDR3 length equals 13 residues.

This clone was found once. This chain's CDR3 is CATRVGNEQFF. Written as DNA, the CDR3 is TGTGCCACCAGAGTTGGGAATGAGCAGTTCTTC. The rearrangement uses TRBV15 and TRBJ2-1, with D uncertain. Deletions cut 6 bases from V and 7 bases from J, with 7 bases between. The CDR3 covers 11 residues. From germline, CDR1 is LNHNV and CDR2 YYDKDF (reference sequence).

This clone was found once. This chain uses TRBV28 with TRBJ2-3; possibly TRBD1 or TRBD2 for D (6 bases each). Germline assignment: CDR1 MDHEN and CDR2 SYDVKM. This CDR3 region has 15 residues. V was cut by 2 bases and J by 3 bases, with 12 bases left in between. In DNA form, the CDR3 reads TGTGCCAGCAGTTTAACAGGGAGGAGAACAGATACGCAGTATTTT. Translating it yields CASSLTGRRTDTQYF.

The rearrangement links TRBV9 to TRBJ2-1; 7 nucleotides line up with TRBD1. The CDR3 is made up of 15 amino acids. Unmatched junction bases numbered 11, after V lost 7 bases and J lost 4 bases. Per germline, CDR1 SGDLS and CDR2 YYNGEE. The CDR3 nucleotides are TGTGCCAGCCAAACCGGGACAGCAAGTTACAATGAGCAGTTCTTC. It yields the protein CASQTGTASYNEQFF.

The J gene is TRBJ2-1, the V gene TRBV5-1, with D hard to call. The CDR3 is made up of 16 amino acids. V was shortened by 0 bases and J by 5 bases, with 15 bases between the two germline ends. The germline V gene encodes CDR1 SGHRS and CDR2 YFSETQ. The CDR3 region has the DNA TGCGCCAGCAGCTTGGCCGAGGCAGGTCCCCACAATGAGCAGTTCTTC. Translation: CASSLAEAGPHNEQFF.

The rearrangement links TRBV7-9 to TRBJ1-2; D is unclear. This CDR3 has 14 amino acids. Germline values: CDR1 SEHNR, CDR2 FQNEAQ (reference sequence). With 1 base removed from V and 5 bases from J, the gap between germline ends came to 11 bases. CDR3 residues: CASSLGDGRYGYTF. The CDR3, as DNA: TGTGCCAGCAGCTTAGGTGACGGAAGATATGGCTACACCTTC.

The chain joins TRBV6-5 to TRBJ2-7; perhaps TRBD2 as D (5 bases). In germline, CDR1 is MNHEY, CDR2 SVGAGI. V was cut by 8 bases and J by 4 bases, with 15 bases left in between. This CDR3 contains 13 residues. The CDR3 loop reads CASSSVRVYEQYF. CDR3 nucleotides: TGTGCCAGCTCCTCCGTGAGGGTATACGAGCAGTACTTC.

This chain joins TRBV7-9 and TRBJ2-1; D ambiguous. Germline lookup yields CDR1 SEHNR and CDR2 FQNEAQ (reference sequence). This CDR3 comprises 13 residues. V lost 1 base and J 7 bases, leaving 8 bases between the germline ends. CDR3 sequence (DNA): TGTGCCAGCAGCTTAGGTCTGATAAATGAGCAGTTCTTC. This translates into CASSLGLINEQFF.

This clone was seen once. The chain uses TRBV7-9 and TRBJ2-2; the match to TRBD2 covers 12 bases. The CDR3 has 17 residues. Looked up from germline, CDR1 is SEHNR and CDR2 is FQNEAQ (reference sequence). The J segment lost 3 bases and the V segment lost 4 bases, leaving 6 bases of the junction unmatched. The CDR3 nucleotides read TGTGCCAGCAGCTCGACTAGCGGGAGTCCCTACACCGGGGAGCTGTTTTTT. Translated: CASSSTSGSPYTGELFF.

The rearrangement links TRBV7-6 to TRBJ2-5; TRBD2 agrees at 7 bases. From germline, CDR1 is SGHVS and CDR2 FNYEAQ. The CDR3 totals 15 residues. Trimming cost V 5 bases and J 2 bases; bases outside gene matches: 8. The CDR3 nucleotides are TGTGCCAGCAGCACCAGACTAGCCGGGCAAGAGACCCAGTACTTC. Amino acids: CASSTRLAGQETQYF.

The chain couples TRBV11-2 to TRBJ2-1; 16 positions agree with TRBD2. Trimming removed 5 bases from V and 7 bases from J; junction bases left unmatched: 5. The CDR3 runs 16 residues. Germline lookup yields CDR1 SGHAT and CDR2 FQNNGV. In DNA, the CDR3 is TGTGCCAGCAGCGAGCTGGGACTAGCGGGAGGGAATGAGCAGTTCTTC. It yields the protein CASSELGLAGGNEQFF. Drawing the rest from reference TRBV11-2 and TRBJ2-1, the complete variable domain is EAGVAQSPRYKIIEKRQSVAFWCNPISGHATLYWYQQILGQGPKLLIQFQNNGVVDDSQLPKDRFSAERLKGVDSTLKIQPAKLEDSAVYLCASSELGLAGGNEQFFGPGTRLTVL.

V and J are TRBV5-4 and TRBJ2-1; 7 nucleotides agree with TRBD2. Germline trimming cut 0 bases from V and 10 bases from J; bases unmatched to any gene: 16. In germline, CDR1 is SGHNT, CDR2 YYREEE (reference sequence). This CDR3 contains 17 residues. CDR3 coding DNA: TGTGCCAGCAGCTTGGAAGGTGGAGCGGGAAGGGCAGCCGAGCAGTTCTTC. This codes for CASSLEGGAGRAAEQFF.

The sample holds one count of this clone. This rearrangement joins TRBV11-2 to TRBJ1-5; D call uncertain. The germline V gene encodes CDR1 SGHAT and CDR2 FQNNGV. There are 15 residues in the CDR3. The V gene lost 5 bases and the J gene lost 6 bases, with 17 bases spanning the gap. This CDR3 is CASSPGVGFFQPQHF. In DNA, the CDR3 is TGTGCCAGCAGCCCAGGAGTAGGTTTTTTTCAGCCCCAGCATTTT. Full variable domain (remainder filled in from reference TRBV11-2 and TRBJ1-5): EAGVAQSPRYKIIEKRQSVAFWCNPISGHATLYWYQQILGQGPKLLIQFQNNGVVDDSQLPKDRFSAERLKGVDSTLKIQPAKLEDSAVYLCASSPGVGFFQPQHFGDGTRLSIL.

This chain uses TRBV29-1 with TRBJ2-3, with 10 bases that match TRBD2. V lost 3 bases, J lost 4 bases, and 10 bases stayed unmatched. The germline gives CDR1 SQVTM, CDR2 ANQGSEA. The CDR3 covers 16 residues. The DNA for the CDR3 is TGCAGCGTTGATGAGGATAGCGGGAGGTTCCCAGATACGCAGTATTTT. This encodes CSVDEDSGRFPDTQYF.

This chain connects TRBV6-6 to TRBJ2-7; D ambiguous. Trimming took off 4 bases at V and 3 bases at J, with 7 bases between the two ends. Germline-derived CDR1 and CDR2 are MNHNY and SVGAGI (reference sequence). CDR3 length: 12 amino acids. Here the CDR3 reads CASSFNVYEQYF. The DNA for the CDR3 is TGTGCCAGCAGTTTCAACGTCTACGAGCAGTACTTC.

V is TRBV29-1 and J is TRBJ2-3; 13 bases are a match to TRBD2. Germline trimming cut 1 base from V and 12 bases from J; bases unmatched to any gene: 7. The CDR3 sequence is 14 residues long. CDR1 SQVTM and CDR2 ANQGSEA come from the germline V gene. The CDR3, as DNA: TGCAGCGTTGAAGTCGGGACTAGCGGGGTCACTCAGTATTTT. It encodes CSVEVGTSGVTQYF.

The chain couples TRBV5-1 to TRBJ2-7, with D perhaps TRBD1 (5 bases). The germline gives CDR1 SGHRS, CDR2 YFSETQ. The V and J ends lost 4 bases and 3 bases respectively, with 14 bases between them. The CDR3 loop spans 14 amino acids. The CDR3 nucleotides read TGCGCCAGCAGCCTCCGCGCAGGGTTCTACGAGCAGTACTTC. As protein: CASSLRAGFYEQYF.